A selection of T cell receptor beta chains follows, all from one sample in a study of blood T cell repertoires in COVID-19. Measured with immunoSEQ multiplex PCR; TCRdb has only the in-frame clones, and not every one. This repertoire shows approximately 200,000 clones, around 83% found once; its top ten account for 6% to 9.5%. Material: peripheral blood. These receptors originate from a woman aged 45-59 years with acute or convalescent COVID-19. Each CDR3 is given with its conserved first and last residue. The D gene is left open where the match is weak. The size of a clone is reported for some rows only, either as once, few or many, or as a class for expanded clones.

v_call,j_call,d_call,clone_size,cdr3_nt,cdr3_aa
TRBV25-1,TRBJ2-6,.,.,TGTGCCAGCAGTGACCTCTCTGGGGCCAACGTCCTGACTTTC,CASSDLSGANVLTF
TRBV30,TRBJ1-2,TRBD1,.,TGTGCCTGGAGCGCCGACAGGGGCTATGGCTACACCTTC,CAWSADRGYGYTF
TRBV19,TRBJ2-7,TRBD2,.,TGTGCCAGTAGTGGGCGCCGGACTAGCGGGAGTCTTGAGCAGTACTTC,CASSGRRTSGSLEQYF
TRBV6-5,TRBJ1-6,TRBD1,.,TGTGCCAGCAGTTCCGGACAGGGCAATTCACCCCTCCACTTT,CASSSGQGNSPLHF
TRBV15,TRBJ2-7,TRBD2,.,TGTGCCACCAGCAAAGCGACTAGCGGGCTTACCTACGAGCAGTACTTC,CATSKATSGLTYEQYF
TRBV5-4,TRBJ1-4,TRBD1,.,TGTGCCAGCAGCGTGACAGGGGGCGCAAGGAATGAAAAACTGTTTTTT,CASSVTGGARNEKLFF
TRBV27,TRBJ2-3,TRBD2,.,TGTGCCAGCAGTATCGGAGGACTAGCTGGCACAGATACGCAGTATTTT,CASSIGGLAGTDTQYF
TRBV28,TRBJ1-6,.,.,TGTGCCAGCAGTCCGTGGACAGATAATTCACCCCTCCACTTT,CASSPWTDNSPLHF
TRBV19,TRBJ2-2,.,.,TGTGCCAGTAGTATTCCCCGCCAGGGTCAAGGGGAGCTGTTTTTT,CASSIPRQGQGELFF
TRBV5-1,TRBJ2-1,.,.,TGCGCCAGCAGCTCGGGCGGGCCCCCCTCCTACAATGAGCAGTTCTTC,CASSSGGPPSYNEQFF
TRBV9,TRBJ2-1,TRBD2,.,TGTGCCAGCAGCGTATCCCCCGGACTAGCGGGAGTAGTTGGTCTGTATGATGAGCAGTTCTTC,CASSVSPGLAGVVGLYDEQFF
TRBV4-1,TRBJ2-5,TRBD2,.,TGCGCCAGCAGCCGGGGAATACTAGCGGGGGGGCCCAGAGAGACCCAGTACTTC,CASSRGILAGGPRETQYF
TRBV6-5,TRBJ2-1,TRBD2,.,TGTGCCAGCATTCCTAGCGGGGGGGCGGGCAATGAGCAGTTCTTC,CASIPSGGAGNEQFF
TRBV19,TRBJ2-7,TRBD1,.,TGTGCCAGTAGTAAGCGACAGGGGACCCACGAGCAGTACTTC,CASSKRQGTHEQYF
TRBV12-5,TRBJ2-3,.,.,TGTGCTAGTGGTTTGATACCGGCGGGGACCTCGCAGTATTTT,CASGLIPAGTSQYF
TRBV19,TRBJ2-2,.,.,TGTGCCAGTTCAAGGAGGGGAGTGTCGAACACCGGGGAGCTGTTTTTT,CASSRRGVSNTGELFF
TRBV7-7,TRBJ2-1,TRBD1,once,TGTGCTAGCAGCGAGACAGGGGGAGCCTACAATGAGCAGTTCTTC,CASSETGGAYNEQFF
TRBV4-1,TRBJ2-7,TRBD2,.,TGCGCCAGCAGCCAGGAACTAGCGGGGGGGGTCTACGAGCAGTACTTC,CASSQELAGGVYEQYF
TRBV9,TRBJ2-7,.,.,TGTGCCAGCAGCGTACAGGGGGGCGAGCAGTACTTC,CASSVQGGEQYF
TRBV11-2,TRBJ2-7,.,.,TGTGCCAGCAGCTTAGTCCTCCCCTACGAGCAGTACTTC,CASSLVLPYEQYF
TRBV7-3,TRBJ2-3,.,.,TGTGCCAGCAGCTTCCGCGGTTTCCGCACAGATACGCAGTATTTT,CASSFRGFRTDTQYF
TRBV7-2,TRBJ2-3,TRBD2,.,TGTGCCAGCAGCAACCGACTAGCGGGAGGTCAAGATACGCAGTATTTT,CASSNRLAGGQDTQYF
TRBV29-1,TRBJ2-5,TRBD2,.,TGCAGCGTTGAATTTCTAGCGGGGGGTGAGACCCAGTACTTC,CSVEFLAGGETQYF
TRBV28,TRBJ1-5,.,.,TGTGCCAGCATCCAGGATATCAATCAGCCCCAGCATTTT,CASIQDINQPQHF
TRBV25-1,TRBJ2-7,TRBD2,.,TGTGCCAGCATGGGGGGGTACGCCTACGAGCAGTACTTC,CASMGGYAYEQYF
TRBV2,TRBJ2-7,TRBD2,.,TGTGCCAGCAGTGAACGCGGGAGGCTATACGAGCAGTACTTC,CASSERGRLYEQYF
TRBV7-8,TRBJ2-2,.,.,TGTGCCAGCAGCCCCATTACTAGCTTAGGAACCGGGGAGCTGTTTTTT,CASSPITSLGTGELFF
TRBV5-1,TRBJ2-7,TRBD2,.,TGCGCCAGCAGCTTGGGGACTAGCGGGATTTCCGAGCAGTACTTC,CASSLGTSGISEQYF
TRBV10-3,TRBJ1-6,.,.,TGTGCTTCCCGGGAGGGCAGCATGAATTCACCCCTCCACTTT,CASREGSMNSPLHF
TRBV18,TRBJ1-1,.,.,TGTGCCAGCTCACCCGGCAATATCGGGACTGAAGCTTTCTTT,CASSPGNIGTEAFF
TRBV12-3/TRBV12-4,TRBJ2-7,.,.,TGTGCCAGCACCGACAGTTCCTACGAGCAGTACTTC,CASTDSSYEQYF
TRBV15,TRBJ2-3,.,few,TGTGCCACCAGCCCACTCAGGGGCACAGATACGCAGTATTTT,CATSPLRGTDTQYF
TRBV19,TRBJ1-2,TRBD1,.,TGTGCCAGTAGTATTATGGGACAGGGTAACTATGGCTACACCTTC,CASSIMGQGNYGYTF
TRBV2,TRBJ2-7,.,.,TGTGCCAGCACCAAGAACAGGGAACAACAGTACTTC,CASTKNREQQYF
TRBV5-6,TRBJ1-6,.,.,TGTGCCAGCAGCTTGGCTCTTTCACCCCTCCACTTT,CASSLALSPLHF
TRBV9,TRBJ2-2,TRBD2,.,TGTGCCAGCAGCCCTTGGGGAGGGAGGGGCGACGGGGAGCTGTTTTTT,CASSPWGGRGDGELFF
TRBV5-1,TRBJ1-5,TRBD1,.,TGCGCCAGCAGCTTGGGCGACAGGGGGAGCAATCAGCCCCAGCATTTT,CASSLGDRGSNQPQHF
TRBV4-3,TRBJ2-1,TRBD2,.,TGCGCCAGCAGCCAAGAGGGTCCGGGGGGGCAGTACAATGAGCAGTTCTTC,CASSQEGPGGQYNEQFF
TRBV4-1,TRBJ2-7,.,.,TGCGCCAGCAGCCACCAGACAGGCTACGAGCAGTACTTC,CASSHQTGYEQYF
TRBV14,TRBJ2-1,.,.,TGTGCCAGCAGCCTGATCGACAGGTACAATGAGCAGTTCTTC,CASSLIDRYNEQFF
TRBV4-1,TRBJ2-7,TRBD2,.,TGCGCCAGCCGGGGACTAGGATCCTACGAGCAGTACTTC,CASRGLGSYEQYF
TRBV11-2,TRBJ2-5,TRBD1,.,TGTGCCAGCAGGCCGGGACAGGGGGCTTTGGAGACCCAGTACTTC,CASRPGQGALETQYF
TRBV18,TRBJ2-2,.,.,TGTGCCAGCTCTTCGACAGACACATCTGGGGAGCTGTTTTTT,CASSSTDTSGELFF
TRBV4-2,TRBJ2-2,TRBD2,.,TGTGCCAGCAGCCGCCGGACTAGCGGGGGGGTAGGTGCTACCGGGGAGCTGTTTTTT,CASSRRTSGGVGATGELFF
TRBV10-1,TRBJ2-7,.,few,TGCGCCAGCAGTGAGGGGACTGGGCAGTACTTC,CASSEGTGQYF
TRBV5-8,TRBJ2-3,.,.,TGTGCCAGCAGCTTCGGCTCTAGCGGCACAGATACGCAGTATTTT,CASSFGSSGTDTQYF
TRBV5-6,TRBJ2-6,.,.,TGTGCCAGCAGCTTGGGGGGACACCACTCTGGGGCCAACGTCCTGACTTTC,CASSLGGHHSGANVLTF
TRBV6-4,TRBJ2-2,.,.,TGTGCCAGCAGTGCCGAGCTCCGCACCGGGGAGCTGTTTTTT,CASSAELRTGELFF
TRBV4-1,TRBJ2-3,TRBD2,.,TGCGCCAGCAGCACCCAACTAGCGGGGCTCACAGATACGCAGTATTTT,CASSTQLAGLTDTQYF
TRBV5-1,TRBJ2-3,TRBD2,.,TGCGCCAGCAGCTTGGGACTAGCGGATCTCCTTAGCACAGATACGCAGTATTTT,CASSLGLADLLSTDTQYF
TRBV29-1,TRBJ2-1,.,.,TGCAGCGCTGGGACTCCTGGGAATGAGCAGTTCTTC,CSAGTPGNEQFF